This TCR beta chain appears in the sequencing data of a study of control samples from healthy donors and cancer patients. Produced via immunoSEQ multiplex PCR; TCRdb's table is partial and in-frame only. The sample yields about 98,000 clones, more than 75% seen once. The clonotype was recovered from a man in his 60s in good health. What was sequenced was blood.

The DNA for the CDR3 is TGTGCCAGCAGCCCCCTCACGTCCTACGAGCAGTACTTC. Its translation is CASSPLTSYEQYF. The chain uses TRBV5-4 and TRBJ2-7; D uncertain. CDR1 and CDR2 from the germline V gene are SGHNT and YYREEE (reference sequence). With 4 bases removed from V and 1 base from J, the gap between germline ends came to 9 bases. The CDR3 contains 13 residues.